This T cell receptor beta chain was documented in a study of graft-versus-host responses after intestinal transplantation. Study as a whole: Each of the recipients got a multivisceral, liver-intestinal, or isolated intestinal transplant. Every recipient underwent anti-thymocyte globulin induction, then tacrolimus and steroids for around three years.

This CDR3 region has 16 residues. The V and J ends lost 5 bases and 7 bases, in that order; junction bases with no gene match: 10. Germline CDR1 is SGHVS and CDR2 is FNYEAQ. For this clone: What it binds is not known.

Findings of the study overall: After transplant, early declines in HvG clones were associated with peak levels of circulating GvH clones. GvH clones surfaced in recipient marrow, some emerging earlier in ileum or blood.

The data were produced by immunoSEQ multiplex PCR, yet TCRdb's version contains in-frame clones alone and is incomplete. The sample records approximately 32,000 clones, just under 95% being singletons. Sequenced here: PBMCs, sampled 16 days after intestinal transplant. The chain employs TRBV7-6 and TRBJ2-1; 11 bases agree with TRBD2. The clonotype was recovered from a human patient who received an intestinal transplant, so some T cells may come from the graft donor. CDR3 loop: CASSIRLAGIGNEQFF. For the CDR3, the DNA is TGTGCCAGCAGCATTAGACTAGCGGGAATTGGGAATGAGCAGTTCTTC.